A selection of T cell receptor beta chains follows, all from one sample in a study of T cells in localized non-small cell lung cancer. Measured with immunoSEQ multiplex PCR; TCRdb has only the in-frame clones, and not every one. The sample gives 4,500 to 6,000 clones, about 33% of which show up once; 9.3% is in the top ten. Material: lung tumor tissue, obtained before any cancer treatment. These receptors were taken from a woman aged 40 to 75 with stage II squamous cell lung carcinoma. Each CDR3 is given with its conserved first and last residue. The order of the fields is D gene, clone size, J gene, V gene, CDR3 DNA, CDR3 protein. D genes are given only for firm matches. Size tells how often a clone was seen (once, few, many) or the class of an expanded clone, and some rows leave it out.

TRBD2	few	TRBJ2-1	TRBV11-3	TGTGCCAGCAGCTTGACTAGCGGGAGGAACAATGAGCAGTTCTTC	CASSLTSGRNNEQFF
NA	NA	TRBJ1-1	TRBV18	TGTGCCAGCTCACCCCTTCCTCTGGCGGGATTGAACACTGAAGCTTTCTTT	CASSPLPLAGLNTEAFF
NA	NA	TRBJ1-2	TRBV27	TGTGCCAGCTCAGGGTCTGCGGACTATGGCTACACCTTC	CASSGSADYGYTF
NA	NA	TRBJ1-2	TRBV30	TGTGCCTGGAGTGGGGGGGCGCGAGGCTACACCTTC	CAWSGGARGYTF
NA	few	TRBJ1-4	TRBV11-3	TGTGCCAGCAGTTACCGACAGGCGGGTGAAAAACTGTTTTTT	CASSYRQAGEKLFF
TRBD1	many	TRBJ1-2	TRBV6-7	TGTGCCAGCAGTGAAGGGGGCAGGGGCTATGGCTACACCTTC	CASSEGGRGYGYTF
NA	few	TRBJ2-3	TRBV6-8	TGTGCCAGCAGAATTACCGGACAGAGCACAGATACGCAGTATTTT	CASRITGQSTDTQYF
NA	NA	TRBJ1-5	TRBV28	TGTGCCAGCAGTTTAACTGGCCTACCCCAGCATTTT	CASSLTGLPQHF
NA	NA	TRBJ1-1	TRBV30	TGTGCCTGGAGTTCGGGGGACACTGAAGCTTTCTTT	CAWSSGDTEAFF
NA	few	TRBJ2-3	TRBV6-8	TGTGCCAGCGGACTCCGCGGGTTGACAGATACGCAGTATTTT	CASGLRGLTDTQYF
NA	NA	TRBJ2-7	TRBV11-3	TGTGCCAGCAGCTTAGTAGCGGCGGGAGGGACAGGCGAGCAGTACTTC	CASSLVAAGGTGEQYF
TRBD1	NA	TRBJ2-7	TRBV25-1	TGTGCCAGCAGTGCAGCGCTAATCCCGGGACAGGGGGCCTACGAGCAGTACTTC	CASSAALIPGQGAYEQYF
TRBD2	NA	TRBJ2-3	TRBV19	TGTGCCAGTAGTATAGGCGGGAGGCGTGTTAAAGATACGCAGTATTTT	CASSIGGRRVKDTQYF
TRBD1	few	TRBJ1-1	TRBV6-8	TGTGCCAGCAGATATCAGGGGGCGTTGAACACTGAAGCTTTCTTT	CASRYQGALNTEAFF
NA	medium-sized	TRBJ1-2	TRBV6-8	TGTGCCATCAGTGCCGAGGGAAGGGGCTATGGCTACACCTTC	CAISAEGRGYGYTF
NA	few	TRBJ1-4	TRBV28	TGTGCCAGCAGGCGTAGGCCCACGGGAAAACTGTTTTTT	CASRRRPTGKLFF
NA	medium-sized	TRBJ1-4	TRBV9	TGTGCCAGCAGTGGGTCTCCACGGGGGTCTAATGAAAAACTGTTTTTT	CASSGSPRGSNEKLFF
NA	NA	TRBJ1-5	TRBV6-8	TGTGCCAGCAGGGGGGAGGCCCATCAGCCCCAGCATTTT	CASRGEAHQPQHF
NA	NA	TRBJ2-7	TRBV10-2	TGCGCCAGCAGCCGGGGCAGCTACGAGCAGTACTTC	CASSRGSYEQYF
TRBD2	NA	TRBJ2-5	TRBV29-1	TGCAGCGTTGGGGCGGGAGGGCCCCAAGAGACCCAGTACTTC	CSVGAGGPQETQYF
TRBD2	NA	TRBJ2-3	TRBV9	TGTGCCAGCAGCGTAACGGGACTAGCGGGAGATACGCAGTATTTT	CASSVTGLAGDTQYF
TRBD2	NA	TRBJ2-3	TRBV11-3	TGTGCCAGCAGCTCGCCCCTAGCGGGAGGGACAGATACGCAGTATTTT	CASSSPLAGGTDTQYF
TRBD1	few	TRBJ1-4	TRBV11-3	TGTGCCAGCAGCTTGGACAGGGGAGGCGAAAAACTGTTTTTT	CASSLDRGGEKLFF
NA	few	TRBJ2-1	TRBV6-1	TGTGCCAGCAGTGAAGTTCAAGCGCGTGCGATCTTC	CASSEVQARAIF
TRBD1	few	TRBJ2-7	TRBV28	TGTGCCAGCAGTTTTGGGACAGGGCATCTCAACTCCTACGAGCAGTACTTC	CASSFGTGHLNSYEQYF
TRBD1	NA	TRBJ1-5	TRBV28	TGTGCCAGCAGTGGAGGGGGCGTGCAGCCCCAGCATTTT	CASSGGGVQPQHF
TRBD1	large	TRBJ2-1	TRBV18	TGTGCCAGCTCGATACTCCCGGGACAGCCTAACAATGAGCAGTTCTTC	CASSILPGQPNNEQFF
TRBD1	few	TRBJ1-1	TRBV29-1	TGCAGCGTTGTTTGGGACAGGGTTGGATGGAGGAAGAACACTGAAGCTTTCTTT	CSVVWDRVGWRKNTEAFF
TRBD2	NA	TRBJ2-1	TRBV28	TGTGCCAGCAGTTTCGCTAGCGGGAGTTTCCACGATGAGCAGTTCTTC	CASSFASGSFHDEQFF
TRBD2	medium-sized	TRBJ2-5	TRBV6-8	TGTGCCAGCAGTGGACTAGCGGGAGCTTCCCTCCAAGAGACCCAGTACTTC	CASSGLAGASLQETQYF
TRBD1	NA	TRBJ2-7	TRBV15	TGTGCCACCAGCGCGGAACCGACAGGGAAGTACGAGCAGTACTTC	CATSAEPTGKYEQYF
TRBD2	few	TRBJ2-2	TRBV6-8	TGTGCCAGCGTCCCCGGGACTAGCGGGAGGTGGGAGCTGTTTTTT	CASVPGTSGRWELFF
NA	medium-sized	TRBJ1-1	TRBV11-3	TGTGCCAGCACCGTCTCCAGGGGCAGCATGAACACTGAAGCTTTCTTT	CASTVSRGSMNTEAFF
TRBD2	NA	TRBJ2-1	TRBV18	TGTGCCAGCTCACCACCGGGCGGGAGTAAGATGTACAATGAGCAGTTCTTC	CASSPPGGSKMYNEQFF
TRBD1	NA	TRBJ2-1	TRBV9	TGTGCCAGCAGCGTACAGGGGGCTCGGAATGAGCAGTTCTTC	CASSVQGARNEQFF
TRBD2	few	TRBJ2-1	TRBV9	TGTGCCAGCAGCGCAGCTAGCGGGAGAGCCTACAATGAGCAGTTCTTC	CASSAASGRAYNEQFF
TRBD1	medium-sized	TRBJ2-7	TRBV6-8	TGTGCCAGCAGCCTGGGGTTACAGGGGGCGTCCTACGAGCAGTACTTC	CASSLGLQGASYEQYF
TRBD1	few	TRBJ1-2	TRBV28	TGTGCCAGCACCCCACAGGGGCTTGGCTATGGCTACACCTTC	CASTPQGLGYGYTF
NA	NA	TRBJ2-3	TRBV19	TGTGCCAGTAGGTCCAGGGCGGCAGATACGCAGTATTTT	CASRSRAADTQYF
TRBD1	medium-sized	TRBJ2-2	TRBV6-8	TGTGCCAGCAGTTACTCAAGACAGGGCACCGGGGAGCTGTTTTTT	CASSYSRQGTGELFF
TRBD1	NA	TRBJ2-1	TRBV30	TGTGCCTGCCTCGGGGACAGCTCCTACAATGAGCAGTTCTTC	CACLGDSSYNEQFF
TRBD2	NA	TRBJ2-1	TRBV11-3	TGTGCCAGCAGCTTAGTCGCGGGGACTACCCGGGGGAATGAGCAGTTCTTC	CASSLVAGTTRGNEQFF
NA	NA	TRBJ1-5	TRBV19	TGTGCCAGTAGTATTAAAGGCAATCAGCCCCAGCATTTT	CASSIKGNQPQHF
NA	NA	TRBJ1-4	TRBV11-3	TGTGCCAGCAGCTTGTCCAGGGCAACTAATGAAAAACTGTTTTTT	CASSLSRATNEKLFF
TRBD2	medium-sized	TRBJ2-1	TRBV30	TGTGCCTGGAGGAGAGGGGCCGGGACTAGCGGGATTGAGCAGTTCTTC	CAWRRGAGTSGIEQFF
TRBD1	few	TRBJ1-1	TRBV18	TGTGCCAGCTCACCCTCACAGGGGGGCACTGAAGCTTTCTTT	CASSPSQGGTEAFF
NA	few	TRBJ2-2	TRBV15	TGTGCCACCAGCAGGGGCGAGGGGACCGGGGAGCTGTTTTTT	CATSRGEGTGELFF
TRBD2	few	TRBJ2-1	TRBV15	TGTGCCACCAGCAGAGATCTCCCCCGGACTAGCGGCAATGAGCAGTTCTTC	CATSRDLPRTSGNEQFF
TRBD1	few	TRBJ1-5	TRBV28	TGTGCCAGCAGCCTCAGGGGGCCCGGTCAGCCCCAGCATTTT	CASSLRGPGQPQHF
NA	few	TRBJ1-5	TRBV15	TGTGCCACCAGCAGGGCTCTTGGACATCCTCAGCCCCAGCATTTT	CATSRALGHPQPQHF
TRBD2	NA	TRBJ2-7	TRBV11-3	TGTGCCAGCAGCCTGAGCGGGAGGCGTAGCTACGAGCAGTACTTC	CASSLSGRRSYEQYF
NA	NA	TRBJ1-1	TRBV11-3	TGTGCCAGCAGCTCCCGAGGGGGTATGAACACTGAAGCTTTCTTT	CASSSRGGMNTEAFF
NA	few	TRBJ1-5	TRBV9	TGTGCCAGCAGTGGTTCCGGTGACGGTCAGCCCCAGCATTTT	CASSGSGDGQPQHF
TRBD2	NA	TRBJ2-7	TRBV29-1	TGCAGCGTTACTCATAGCGGGAGGAGCTCCTACGAGCAGTACTTC	CSVTHSGRSSYEQYF
NA	medium-sized	TRBJ1-3	TRBV14	TGTGCCAGCAGCCGGGGACACTCTGGAAACACCATATATTTT	CASSRGHSGNTIYF
NA	medium-sized	TRBJ1-2	TRBV6-8	TGTGCCAGCACCCCCTGGGGCCGGGGACTTTCGGTTGGCTACACCTTC	CASTPWGRGLSVGYTF